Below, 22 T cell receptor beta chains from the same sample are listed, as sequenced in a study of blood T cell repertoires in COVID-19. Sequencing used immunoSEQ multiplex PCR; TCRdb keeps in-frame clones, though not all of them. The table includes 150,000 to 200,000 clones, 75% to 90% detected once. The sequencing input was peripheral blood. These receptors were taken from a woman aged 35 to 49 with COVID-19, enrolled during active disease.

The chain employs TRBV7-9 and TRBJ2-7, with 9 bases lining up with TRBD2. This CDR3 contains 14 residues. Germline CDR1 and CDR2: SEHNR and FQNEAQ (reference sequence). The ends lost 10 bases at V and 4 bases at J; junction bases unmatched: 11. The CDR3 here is CATQAAGGLYEQYF. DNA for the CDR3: TGTGCCACCCAGGCGGCGGGAGGGTTGTACGAGCAGTACTTC.

The CDR3 loop is CSARRLDLRVNTGELFF. CDR3 DNA sequence: TGCAGCGCCCGCCGACTAGACCTGAGGGTGAACACCGGGGAGCTGTTTTTT. The chain has TRBV29-1 and TRBJ2-2; a weak D match, TRBD2 (6 bases). Germline CDR1 SQVTM, CDR2 ANQGSEA. The CDR3 consists of 17 residues. The V end lost 7 bases, the J end lost 1 base, and 22 bases lay between the germline ends.

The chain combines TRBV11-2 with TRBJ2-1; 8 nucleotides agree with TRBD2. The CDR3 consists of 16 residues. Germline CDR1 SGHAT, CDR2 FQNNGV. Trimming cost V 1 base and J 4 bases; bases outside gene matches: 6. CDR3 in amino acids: CASSLVSGGQYNEQFF. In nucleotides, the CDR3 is TGTGCCAGCAGCTTAGTGAGCGGGGGACAATACAATGAGCAGTTCTTC.

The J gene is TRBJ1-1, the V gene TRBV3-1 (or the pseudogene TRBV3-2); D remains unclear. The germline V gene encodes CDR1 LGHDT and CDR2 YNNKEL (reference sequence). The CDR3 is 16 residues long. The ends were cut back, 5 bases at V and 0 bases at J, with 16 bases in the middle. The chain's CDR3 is CASSFRGMGLNTEAFF. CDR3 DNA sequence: TGTGCCAGCAGCTTCCGGGGTATGGGGTTGAACACTGAAGCTTTCTTT.

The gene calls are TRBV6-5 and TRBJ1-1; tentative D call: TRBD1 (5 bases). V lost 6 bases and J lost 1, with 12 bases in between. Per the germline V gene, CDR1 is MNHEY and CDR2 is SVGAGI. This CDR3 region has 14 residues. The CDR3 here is CASSLMTENTEAFF. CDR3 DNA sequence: TGTGCCAGCAGCTTAATGACAGAGAACACTGAAGCTTTCTTT.

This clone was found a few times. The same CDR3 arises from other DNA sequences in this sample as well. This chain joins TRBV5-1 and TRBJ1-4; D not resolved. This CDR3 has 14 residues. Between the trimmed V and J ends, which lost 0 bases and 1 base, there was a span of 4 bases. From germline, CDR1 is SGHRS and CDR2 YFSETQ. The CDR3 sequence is CASSLAGTNEKLFF. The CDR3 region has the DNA TGCGCCAGCAGCTTGGCAGGAACTAATGAAAAACTGTTTTTT.

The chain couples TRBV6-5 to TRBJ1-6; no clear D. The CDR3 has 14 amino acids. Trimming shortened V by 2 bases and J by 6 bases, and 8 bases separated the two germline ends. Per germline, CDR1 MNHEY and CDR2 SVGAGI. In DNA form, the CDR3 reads TGTGCCAGCAGTTACCCCGGGAGTAATTCACCCCTCCACTTT. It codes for CASSYPGSNSPLHF.

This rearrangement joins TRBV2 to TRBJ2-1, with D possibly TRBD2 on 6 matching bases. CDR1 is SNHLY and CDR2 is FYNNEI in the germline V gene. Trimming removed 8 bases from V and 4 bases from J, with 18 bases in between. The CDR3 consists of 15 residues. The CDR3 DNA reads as TGTGCCAGCCAGAGGAGGGACCTCTCTTACAATGAGCAGTTCTTC. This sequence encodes CASQRRDLSYNEQFF.

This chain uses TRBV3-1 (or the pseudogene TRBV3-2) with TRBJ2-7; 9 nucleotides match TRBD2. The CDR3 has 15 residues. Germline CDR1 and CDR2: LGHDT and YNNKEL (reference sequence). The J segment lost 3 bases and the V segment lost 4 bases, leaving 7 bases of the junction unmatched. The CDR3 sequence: CASSRAGGGLYEQYF. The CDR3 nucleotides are TGTGCCAGCAGCCGAGCGGGGGGCGGCCTCTACGAGCAGTACTTC.

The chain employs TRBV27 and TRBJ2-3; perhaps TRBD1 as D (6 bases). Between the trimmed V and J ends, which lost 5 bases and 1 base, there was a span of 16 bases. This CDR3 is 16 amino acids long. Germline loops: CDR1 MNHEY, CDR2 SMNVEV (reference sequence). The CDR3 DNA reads TGTGCCAGCAGTGCCCAGGGCAGGGGAGGCACAGATACGCAGTATTTT. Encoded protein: CASSAQGRGGTDTQYF.

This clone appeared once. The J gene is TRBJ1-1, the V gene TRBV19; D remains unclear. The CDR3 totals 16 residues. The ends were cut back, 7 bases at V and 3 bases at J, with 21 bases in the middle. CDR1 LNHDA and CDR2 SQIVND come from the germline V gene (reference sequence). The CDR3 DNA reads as TGTGCCAGTATCCTGGGTGGACCGGGGAGGGACACTGAAGCTTTCTTT. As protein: CASILGGPGRDTEAFF.

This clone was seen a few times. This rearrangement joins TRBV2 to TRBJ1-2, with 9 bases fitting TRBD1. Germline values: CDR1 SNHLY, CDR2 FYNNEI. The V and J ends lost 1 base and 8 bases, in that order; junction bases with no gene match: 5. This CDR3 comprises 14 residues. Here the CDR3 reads CASSEEYRGLGYTF. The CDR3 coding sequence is TGTGCCAGCAGTGAAGAGTACAGGGGGCTCGGCTACACCTTC.

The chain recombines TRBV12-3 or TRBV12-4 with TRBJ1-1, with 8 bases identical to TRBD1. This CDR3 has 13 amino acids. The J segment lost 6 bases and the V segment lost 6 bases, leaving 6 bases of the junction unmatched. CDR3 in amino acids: CASSRDRGAEAFF. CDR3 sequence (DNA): TGTGCCAGCAGCCGAGACAGGGGTGCTGAAGCTTTCTTT.

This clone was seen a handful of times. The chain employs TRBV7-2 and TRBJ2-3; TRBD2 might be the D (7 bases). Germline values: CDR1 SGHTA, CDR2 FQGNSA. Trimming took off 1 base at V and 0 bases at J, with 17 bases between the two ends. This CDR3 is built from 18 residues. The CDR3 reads CASSLVLRGLLSTDTQYF. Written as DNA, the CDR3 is TGTGCCAGCAGCTTAGTTTTGCGGGGGCTGTTGAGCACAGATACGCAGTATTTT.

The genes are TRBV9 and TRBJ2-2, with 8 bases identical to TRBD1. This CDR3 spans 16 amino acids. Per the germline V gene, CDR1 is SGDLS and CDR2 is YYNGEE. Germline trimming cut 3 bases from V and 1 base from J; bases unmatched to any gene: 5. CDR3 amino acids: CASSAYRGLNTGELFF. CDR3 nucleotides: TGTGCCAGCAGCGCTTACAGGGGGTTGAACACCGGGGAGCTGTTTTTT.

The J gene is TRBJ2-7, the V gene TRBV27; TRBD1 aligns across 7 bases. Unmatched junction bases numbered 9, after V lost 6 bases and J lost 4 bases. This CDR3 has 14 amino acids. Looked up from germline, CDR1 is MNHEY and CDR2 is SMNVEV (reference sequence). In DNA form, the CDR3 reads TGTGCCAGCAGACGTGCCGGGACAGAGTACGAGCAGTACTTC. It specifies CASRRAGTEYEQYF.

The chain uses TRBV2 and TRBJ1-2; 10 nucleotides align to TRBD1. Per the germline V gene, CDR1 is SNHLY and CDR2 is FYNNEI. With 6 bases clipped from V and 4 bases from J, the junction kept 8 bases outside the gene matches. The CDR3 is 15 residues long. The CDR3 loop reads CASRAETGGGYGYTF. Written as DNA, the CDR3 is TGTGCCAGCAGAGCCGAGACAGGGGGCGGCTATGGCTACACCTTC.

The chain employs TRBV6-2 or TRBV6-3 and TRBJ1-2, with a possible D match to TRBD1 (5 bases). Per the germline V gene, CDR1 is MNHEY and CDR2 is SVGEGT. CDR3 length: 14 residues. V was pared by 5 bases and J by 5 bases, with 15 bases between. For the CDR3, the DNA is TGTGCCAGCAGTAAGGCACAGGAGTCTTATGGCTACACCTTC. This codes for CASSKAQESYGYTF.

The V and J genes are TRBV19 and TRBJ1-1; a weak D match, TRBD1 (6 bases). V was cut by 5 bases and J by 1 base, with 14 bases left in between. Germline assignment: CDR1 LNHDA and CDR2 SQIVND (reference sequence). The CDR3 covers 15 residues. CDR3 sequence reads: CASSAGVGGNTEAFF. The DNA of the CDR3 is TGTGCCAGTAGTGCAGGGGTTGGGGGGAACACTGAAGCTTTCTTT. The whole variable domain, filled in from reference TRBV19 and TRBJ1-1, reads DGGITQSPKYLFRKEGQNVTLSCEQNLNHDAMYWYRQDPGQGLRLIYYSQIVNDFQKGDIAEGYSVSREKKESFPLTVTSAQKNPTAFYLCASSAGVGGNTEAFFGQGTRLTVV.

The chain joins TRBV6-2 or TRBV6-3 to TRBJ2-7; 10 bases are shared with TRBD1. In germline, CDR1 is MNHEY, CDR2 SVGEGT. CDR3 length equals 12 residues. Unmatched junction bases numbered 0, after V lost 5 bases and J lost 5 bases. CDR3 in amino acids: CASSGTGDEQYF. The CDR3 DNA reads TGTGCCAGCAGTGGGACAGGGGACGAGCAGTACTTC.

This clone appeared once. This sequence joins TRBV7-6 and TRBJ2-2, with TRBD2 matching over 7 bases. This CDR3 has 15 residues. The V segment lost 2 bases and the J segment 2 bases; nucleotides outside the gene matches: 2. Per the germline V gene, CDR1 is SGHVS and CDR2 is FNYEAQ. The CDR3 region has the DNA TGTGCCAGCAGCTTACTAGCGGACAACACCGGGGAGCTGTTTTTT. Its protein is CASSLLADNTGELFF.

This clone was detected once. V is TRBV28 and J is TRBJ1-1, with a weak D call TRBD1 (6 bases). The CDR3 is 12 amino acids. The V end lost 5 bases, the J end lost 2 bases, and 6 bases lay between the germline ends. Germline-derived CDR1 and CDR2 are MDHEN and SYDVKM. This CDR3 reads CASSGTNTEAFF. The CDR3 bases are TGTGCCAGCAGTGGGACAAACACTGAAGCTTTCTTT.